The present T cell receptor (beta chain) was sequenced within a study of blood T cell repertoires in COVID-19 (dated by TCRdb to 2018 to 2021). Study-wide context: Samples covering the acute and convalescent phases of COVID-19 were provided by collaborators in the United States, Italy and Spain. The material from the prospective study consisted of cDNA or gDNA derived from T cells, B-cell-depleted T cells, or PBMCs. Deeply sampled blood TCRbeta repertoires from subjects exposed to, actively infected with, or recovered from COVID-19 were included in the dataset. The samples were drawn from the first 160 participants of the ongoing ImmuneRACE study and from about 1,200 subjects provided by 6 global collaborators. Where available, HLA class I and class II types were taken from metadata supplied by the sample provider and were not determined by assay-based typing. Nearly every sample came with metadata listing a de-identified subject ID, COVID-19 status, age in years and sex. The repertoires were released in a freely available public database intended as a resource for research on the immune response to SARS-CoV-2.

General study outcomes and caveats: The quantity of clinical and demographic metadata differed by source and by participant and was supplied without curation.

One collaborating source in Seattle enrolled patients while the patients were actively infected and followed the patients over time throughout the course of disease. The collaborating institutions used their own protocols to collect whole blood in K2EDTA tubes. For TCRbeta analysis, collaborators shipped samples as frozen whole blood, isolated PBMCs, or DNA extracted from either of those sample types. This clone was detected only a few times. There is no known antigen for this receptor. No quality values exist for individual bases; no much larger clone is one base distant. TCRbeta CDR3 regions were amplified from genomic DNA using the immunoSEQ Assay, a bias-controlled multiplex PCR. For the original study's pipeline: Within the assay, amplification of reference gene primers was used to estimate how many nucleated cells each sample contained. To quantify the absolute abundance of each unique TCRbeta CDR3 rearrangement, sequence reads were collapsed and filtered. For each sample, productive Simpson clonality was calculated as the square root of Simpson's diversity index across productive rearrangements. Entries here come from immuneACCESS through TCRdb and include only in-frame sequences with V and J called. Some clones fail to appear in such tables; in the studies checked, an unresolved V gene covers under half of the shortfall, and the cause of the remainder is unknown. That table supplies the V and J calls and clone size; D and trimming were determined from the DNA. This sample is represented by around 150,000 clones; 65% to 90% of them were singletons. Under 9% of the sample rests with the top ten.

Material: peripheral blood. The sequence derives from a woman between 40 and 55 years old with COVID-19, enrolled during active disease.

The CDR3 loop reads CASTIFGAGPGELFF. The nucleotides read TGCGCCAGCACTATCTTTGGAGCGGGACCCGGGGAGCTGTTTTTT. The chain links TRBV10-2 with TRBJ2-2, with TRBD2 identical over 7 junction bases. From a lookup of the germline V gene, CDR1 and CDR2 are WSHSY and SAAADI. Inclusive of the bounding cysteine and phenylalanine, the CDR3 is 15 residues long. Only the CDR3 region is kept as DNA, spanning 45 bases read in frame from base 1. V ends up 7 bases short and J 6 bases short, with an unmatched junction base count of 11.